A selection of T cell receptor beta chains follows, all from one sample in a study of blood T cell repertoires in COVID-19. The method was immunoSEQ multiplex PCR; TCRdb's version includes in-frame clones alone and lacks a portion of them. In the table there are fewer than 70,000 clones, over 60% of which are singletons. Source material: peripheral blood. The receptors were sampled from a man younger than 45 with COVID-19, enrolled during active disease. The CDR3 runs from the conserved cysteine through the conserved F or W. D genes are given only for firm matches. Clone sizes are given selectively: once, few, many, or a class where the clone is expanded.

cdr3_length,v_call,j_call,clone_size,d_call,cdr3_nt,cdr3_aa
13,TRBV15,TRBJ2-1,.,.,TGTGCCACCAGCAGAGACCCCGGAGGTGAGCAGTTCTTC,CATSRDPGGEQFF
16,TRBV30,TRBJ2-1,.,TRBD2,TGTGCCTGGAGTGAAACGGGACTAGCGGTCAGAGATGAGCAGTTCTTC,CAWSETGLAVRDEQFF
14,TRBV6-2/TRBV6-3,TRBJ1-1,few,.,TGTGCCAGCAGTCGGGGACACTTGAACACTGAAGCTTTCTTT,CASSRGHLNTEAFF
13,TRBV29-1,TRBJ2-1,.,.,TGCAGCGTGGACGGGAGCTCCTACAATGAGCAGTTCTTC,CSVDGSSYNEQFF
15,TRBV11-3,TRBJ2-1,.,TRBD1,TGTGCCAGCAGCCCCCCGGGACAGGGTTTTCATGAGCAGTTCTTC,CASSPPGQGFHEQFF
15,TRBV11-2,TRBJ2-2,.,.,TGTGCCAGCAGCTTAGGGGCTGCGAACACCGGGGAGCTGTTTTTT,CASSLGAANTGELFF
15,TRBV5-1,TRBJ2-2,once,TRBD1,TGCGCCAGCAGCTTGGACAGGGGGAATGCCGGGGAGCTGTTTTTT,CASSLDRGNAGELFF
15,TRBV6-5,TRBJ1-4,few,TRBD1,TGTGCCAGCAGTCCCCAGACAGGGGGTAATGAAAAACTGTTTTTT,CASSPQTGGNEKLFF
15,TRBV2,TRBJ2-3,.,TRBD2,TGTGCCAGCGGTACTAGCGGGACATCCACAGATACGCAGTATTTT,CASGTSGTSTDTQYF
15,TRBV7-3,TRBJ2-7,medium-sized,.,TGTGCCAGCAGCTTAAGGCCAGGGTTCTCCTACGAGCAGTACTTC,CASSLRPGFSYEQYF
18,TRBV6-2/TRBV6-3,TRBJ2-1,.,TRBD2,TGTGCCAGCAGTGATGGACTAGCGGGGGTGAGCTCCTACAATGAGCAGTTCTTC,CASSDGLAGVSSYNEQFF
15,TRBV6-2/TRBV6-3,TRBJ2-3,.,.,TGTGCCAGCAGCCGACTGGGGGCCGGCACAGATACGCAGTATTTT,CASSRLGAGTDTQYF
15,TRBV7-9,TRBJ1-1,.,.,TGTGCCAGCAGCTCCAGTCCACCGGGGAACACTGAAGCTTTCTTT,CASSSSPPGNTEAFF
13,TRBV4-1,TRBJ2-3,.,.,TGTGCCAGCAGCCAAGAAAGGGGAGATACGCAGTATTTT,CASSQERGDTQYF
15,TRBV7-2,TRBJ2-5,.,TRBD2,TGTGCCAGCAGCCCTAGCGGGGGGTACCAAGAGACCCAGTACTTC,CASSPSGGYQETQYF
13,TRBV11-3,TRBJ1-6,.,.,TGTGCCAGCAGCTTAGCGGGGAAATCACCCCTCCACTTT,CASSLAGKSPLHF
14,TRBV18,TRBJ1-2,.,.,TGTGCCAGCTCACTAGACGGGGGTTACTATGGCTACACCTTC,CASSLDGGYYGYTF
14,TRBV28,TRBJ1-2,.,TRBD1,TGTGCCAGCAGTTTAGAGGACAGGGATTATGGCTACACCTTC,CASSLEDRDYGYTF
14,TRBV11-2,TRBJ1-1,.,.,TGTGCCAGCAGCAAACTTATGGGCTTGGGTGGGGCTTTCTTT,CASSKLMGLGGAFF
15,TRBV27,TRBJ2-7,few,TRBD2,TGTGCCAGCAGCCGGCCCGATCTAGCGGGCTACGAGCAGTACTTC,CASSRPDLAGYEQYF
13,TRBV28,TRBJ2-5,.,.,TGTGCCAGCAGTCAACCAGTCCTTGAGACCCAGTACTTC,CASSQPVLETQYF
15,TRBV11-3,TRBJ2-5,few,.,TGTGCCAGCAGCTTAGATTTGGAGGGGGCTGAAATTCAGTACTTC,CASSLDLEGAEIQYF
14,TRBV30,TRBJ1-2,.,TRBD1,TGTGCCTGGAGCCCCCCGGACAGGGTGAATGGCTACACCTTC,CAWSPPDRVNGYTF
14,TRBV9,TRBJ1-1,.,TRBD1,TGTGCCAGCAGCGAGGCGGACAGGGGCACTGAAGCTTTCTTT,CASSEADRGTEAFF
14,TRBV29-1,TRBJ2-6,.,TRBD1,TGCAGCGTTACAGGGGGCGCTGGGGCCAACGTCCTGACTTTC,CSVTGGAGANVLTF
16,TRBV4-1,TRBJ1-2,.,TRBD1,TGCGCCAGCAGCCAAGAGACCCGCGACAGGGTCTATGGCTACACCTTC,CASSQETRDRVYGYTF
13,TRBV10-3,TRBJ1-2,.,TRBD1,TGTGCCATCAGATACCAGGGGGCCTATGGCTACACCTTC,CAIRYQGAYGYTF
15,TRBV4-2,TRBJ1-2,.,.,TGTGCCAGCAGCCTCCAACCCAGGGAGGGGGATGGCTACACCTTC,CASSLQPREGDGYTF
12,TRBV28,TRBJ1-2,.,TRBD1,TGTGCCACAAGGGACAGTCTCTATGGCTACACCTTC,CATRDSLYGYTF
14,TRBV28,TRBJ1-4,.,TRBD1,TGTGCCAGCAGTTTGGAACAGGGGGTGGAAAAACTGTTTTTT,CASSLEQGVEKLFF
16,TRBV10-3,TRBJ2-3,.,TRBD1,TGTGCCATCAGTGAGTCCCCGGGACAGGGGCCAGATACGCAGTATTTT,CAISESPGQGPDTQYF
14,TRBV4-2,TRBJ1-6,.,.,TGTGCCAGCAGCCAGGGGGGCTATAATTCACCCCTCCACTTT,CASSQGGYNSPLHF
16,TRBV4-1,TRBJ2-1,.,TRBD1,TGCGCCAGCAGCCAATACGGACAGGCGCTTTGGGATGAGCAGTTCTTC,CASSQYGQALWDEQFF
15,TRBV28,TRBJ1-5,.,TRBD1,TGTGCCAGCAGCCGACTGGACAGGGGCAATCAGCCCCAGCATTTT,CASSRLDRGNQPQHF
11,TRBV30,TRBJ1-5,.,.,TGTGCCTGGGGGAGGAATCAGCCCCAGCATTTT,CAWGRNQPQHF
15,TRBV11-3,TRBJ1-1,.,.,TGTGCCAGCAGCAAGTACCAGGGGCCGAACACTGAAGCTTTCTTT,CASSKYQGPNTEAFF
16,TRBV7-2,TRBJ1-2,.,.,TGTGCCAGCAGGAGCAGGGGTGACCGGGCCCTGGAGGGCTACACCTTC,CASRSRGDRALEGYTF
15,TRBV6-1,TRBJ2-7,.,TRBD2,TGTGCCAGCAGTGAGGGACTAGCGGGCTCCTACGAGCAGTACTTC,CASSEGLAGSYEQYF
14,TRBV11-2,TRBJ2-7,.,.,TGTGCCAGCAGCGGTATGAGGCGCCTCTACGAGCAGTACTTC,CASSGMRRLYEQYF
16,TRBV5-6,TRBJ2-2,.,TRBD1,TGTGCCAGCAGAAAACCGGGACAGGGGAACACCGGGGAGCTGTTTTTT,CASRKPGQGNTGELFF
11,TRBV30,TRBJ1-4,.,.,TGTGCCTGGAGTCATGGGGCCCTGCGGTTTTTT,CAWSHGALRFF